A selection of T cell receptor beta chains follows, all from one sample in a study of early T cells in non-severe SARS-CoV-2 infection. TCRdb re-called the 5' RACE reads with MiXCR, one entry per CDR3 protein. This sample has roughly 34,000 distinct CDR3 sequences, with 6% to 7.5% found just once. The material was whole blood, obtained at baseline. These TCRs come from an adult who was a healthcare worker with PCR-confirmed SARS-CoV-2 infection or an uninfected control (not recorded which). The CDR3 runs from the conserved cysteine through the conserved F or W. The order of the fields is V gene, CDR3 protein.

>TRBV29-1
CSVLQGLGQGYTF
>TRBV2
CASLNTEAFF
>TRBV18
CASSPNSGQGYNIQYF
>TRBV27
CASRPQGYNTEAFF
>TRBV6-6
CASRTGTGGNRSNQPQHF
>TRBV20-1
CSARVSYEQYF
>TRBV20-1
CSARDYFQDGYEKLFF
>TRBV18
CASSPLGTDTQYF
>TRBV19
CASSMEGWAQYF
>TRBV7-2
CASSLWGYGEQFF
>TRBV10-3
CAISDVNSNQPQHF
>TRBV4-3
CASSQDEGQSGELFF
>TRBV6-6
CASSYDQNTGELFF
>TRBV5-4
CASSEGTSADTQYF
>TRBV11-3
CASSSVVVAGANVLTF
>TRBV24-1
CATSDLGGRERGNEQFF
>TRBV19
CASSRTRRMETQYF
>TRBV29-1
CSIRTGPYEQYF
>TRBV29-1
CSVVGSLPNYGYTF
>TRBV7-9
CASSLDGSRLETQYF
>TRBV2
CASSESGGLISPLHF
>TRBV29-1
CSVEPYRGAHNEQFF
>TRBV9
CASSVSGTSGRGGSYNEQFF
>TRBV27
CASSFGGGELFF
>TRBV5-1
CASSFQREQFF
>TRBV18
CASSQQGLSNQPQHF
>TRBV4-3
CASSPDRGFIYNEQFF
>TRBV6-2/TRBV6-3
CASSGETSGFYNEQFF
>TRBV13
CASSPSGTSTDTQYF
>TRBV19
CASSRPGTSGSETQYF
>TRBV6-2/TRBV6-3
CASSAPGLAGDEQFF
>TRBV18
CASSPGALETQYF